The 20 T cell receptor beta chains reported below all come from one sample, sequenced in a study of T cell clonality in common variable immunodeficiency. Study-level points and caveats: In common variable immunodeficiency, TCR beta chains reportedly carried fewer deletions and N-nucleotide insertions.

Their recognized antigens are unknown. Libraries were prepared by immunoSEQ multiplex PCR; TCRdb keeps only in-frame clonotypes and omits some of them. The table lists fewer than 15,000 clones, with no singletons. Sequenced sample: peripheral blood mononuclear cells. The receptor source for this set is a human donor with common variable immunodeficiency.

The CDR3 protein is CASSPPWGHGNTEAFF. The CDR3 bases that were read are TGTGCCAGCTCACCACCGTGGGGGCACGGGAACACTGAA. V and J are TRBV18 and TRBJ1-1, with D possibly matching TRBD1 (6 bases). The read stops 3 residues short of the end of the CDR3; the missing end is completed from the germline J gene. Germline V gene data show CDR1 as KGHSH and CDR2 as LQKENI. This CDR3 contains 16 residues. With 0 bases removed from V and 1 base from J, the gap between germline ends came to 12 bases.

Of note for this clone: The read stops 3 residues short of the end of the CDR3; the missing end is completed from the germline J gene. This sequence joins TRBV7-9 and TRBJ1-1; 7 bases fit TRBD1. From germline, CDR1 is SEHNR and CDR2 FQNEAQ (reference sequence). After removal of 5 bases from V and 7 bases from J, the junction contained 7 bases not matched to a gene. The CDR3 runs to 13 residues. The CDR3 DNA, read in part, is TGTGCCAGCAGCGGAAGGGACAGCTATGAA. Amino acids: CASSGRDSYE. The full CDR3 protein is CASSGRDSYEAFF.

In its sample, this clone was seen a few times. Coverage ceases 3 residues before the CDR3 finishes, and the germline J gene fills in the end. V usage is TRBV19 and J usage is TRBJ1-5; TRBD1 aligns across 8 bases. The CDR3 consists of 17 residues. The ends lost 2 bases at V and 5 bases at J; junction bases unmatched: 11. Germline V gene data show CDR1 as LNHDA and CDR2 as SQIVND (reference sequence). Incomplete CDR3 DNA: TGTGCCAGTAGTATAAGGGGGCGGACAGGGAACTATCAGCCC. Protein sequence: CASSIRGRTGNYQP. The entire CDR3 is CASSIRGRTGNYQPQHF.

As to this clone: Coverage ceases 3 residues before the CDR3 finishes, and the germline J gene fills in the end. The rearrangement links TRBV7-9 to TRBJ1-2; unclear D gene. Trimming took off 2 bases at V and 6 bases at J, with 16 bases between the two ends. This CDR3 is 15 amino acids long. Germline V gene lookup returns CDR1 SEHNR and CDR2 FQNEAQ (reference sequence). CDR3 in amino acids: CASSLTLSGEDGYTF. Partial CDR3 DNA: TGTGCCAGCAGCTTAACCCTCTCCGGGGAAGATGGC.

Notes on this clone: The CDR3 end falls 3 residues outside the read, so it is completed with the germline J gene. The chain uses TRBV19 and TRBJ1-1, with no clear D. The V gene's germline CDR1 is LNHDA and CDR2 SQIVND (reference sequence). The CDR3 contains 13 residues. V lost 2 bases to trimming and J lost 1 base, with 5 bases between them. The CDR3 spells CASSILQNTEAFF. CDR3 bases read: TGTGCCAGTAGTATATTACAGAACACTGAA.

This clone was seen a handful of times. The read comes to an end 3 residues before the CDR3 does, leaving the germline J gene to fill in the end. The chain uses TRBV11-2 and TRBJ1-2, with 10 nucleotides matching TRBD1. The germline V gene has CDR1 SGHAT and CDR2 FQNNGV. The CDR3 consists of 15 residues. Trimming at V came to 3 bases and at J to 1 base, leaving 2 bases not matched to a gene. The CDR3 bases that were read are TGTGCCAGCAGCTTCGGACAGGGGGGTAACTATGGC. Its protein product is CASSFGQGGNYG. The CDR3 in its entirety is CASSFGQGGNYGYTF.

This clone was picked up a small number of times. The sequence runs out 3 residues before the end of the CDR3; the remainder is reconstructed from the germline J gene. The chain uses TRBV19 and TRBJ1-6; 12 nucleotides agree with TRBD1. With 5 bases clipped from V and 9 bases from J, the junction kept 11 bases outside the gene matches. CDR1 is LNHDA and CDR2 is SQIVND in the germline V gene (reference sequence). The CDR3 contains 17 residues. Incomplete CDR3 DNA: TGTGCCAGTAGTGCCGGGACAGGGGGCCGCGTAAGTTCACCC. This codes for CASSAGTGGRVSSP. The full CDR3 protein is CASSAGTGGRVSSPLHF.

In this sample, this clone turned up a few times. The read finishes 3 residues shy of the CDR3 end, and the germline J gene is used to complete it. V and J are TRBV2 and TRBJ2-7; TRBD1 matches at 9 bases. Germline assignment: CDR1 SNHLY and CDR2 FYNNEI. CDR3 length: 15 residues. The V gene end was trimmed by 6 bases and the J gene end by 0 bases; junction bases not matched to a gene: 6. The part of the CDR3 DNA that was read is TGTGCCAGCAGGAGGGACAGGGTCATCTCCTACGAG. Amino acids: CASRRDRVISYE. The full CDR3 protein is CASRRDRVISYEQYF.

There are many counts of this clone. The DNA ends 3 residues before the CDR3 does, and the rest of the CDR3 is filled in from the germline J gene. The rearrangement uses TRBV2 and TRBJ2-7, with 8 bases aligning to TRBD1. Germline loops: CDR1 SNHLY, CDR2 FYNNEI. Trimming at V came to 3 bases and at J to 4 bases, leaving 5 bases not matched to a gene. The CDR3 is made up of 14 amino acids. CDR3 region: CASSDFGQGYEQYF. The CDR3 DNA, read in part, is TGTGCCAGCAGTGATTTTGGACAGGGATACGAG.

In its sample, this clone was seen a few times. The read halts 3 residues ahead of the CDR3 end, with the missing end drawn from the germline J gene. V is TRBV2 and J is TRBJ2-7; weak D call: TRBD2 (6 bases). Germline V gene data show CDR1 as SNHLY and CDR2 as FYNNEI. This CDR3 is 13 amino acids long. Deletions cut 6 bases from V and 0 bases from J, with 9 bases between. The CDR3 here is CASSDGGSYEQYF. Partial CDR3 DNA: TGTGCCAGCAGCGACGGGGGCTCCTACGAG.

This clone was seen a handful of times. Read data end 3 residues before the CDR3 end; the end is taken from the germline J gene. The V gene is TRBV20-1, the J gene TRBJ1-6; TRBD1 matches 7 bases. The V gene's germline CDR1 is DFQATT and CDR2 SNEGSKA (reference sequence). V gave up 0 bases and J gave up 11 bases; unmatched junction bases: 10. The CDR3 spans 15 residues. CDR3 DNA, as far as it was read: TGCAGTGCTAGAGACCCTACAGGGGTGTCAACACCC. It is translated as CSARDPTGVSTP. In full, the CDR3 reads CSARDPTGVSTPLHF.

In its sample, this clone is medium-sized (0.01 to 0.1%). The read ends 3 residues before the CDR3 terminus; that terminus is restored from the germline J gene. The chain links TRBV2 to TRBJ2-4, with TRBD1 identical over 8 bases. Losses at the gene ends were 5 bases for V and 0 bases for J; bases not matched to a gene: 6. Germline V lookup: CDR1 SNHLY, CDR2 FYNNEI. This CDR3 has 16 residues. The CDR3 bases that were read are TGTGCCAGCAGTCGCTTGGGACAGGTAGCCAAAAACATT. This codes for CASSRLGQVAKNI. The complete CDR3 reads CASSRLGQVAKNIQYF.

This clone was counted at least ten times. The CDR3 end falls 3 residues outside the read, so it is completed with the germline J gene. This chain connects TRBV18 to TRBJ2-7; possibly TRBD2 for D (5 bases). The V end was cut by 3 bases, the J end by 4 bases, with 16 bases between. Per the germline V gene, CDR1 is KGHSH and CDR2 is LQKENI. The CDR3 runs 15 residues. CDR3 DNA (partial): TGTGCCAGCTCACCTGGTCCGGACGGACTTTACGAG. Its translation: CASSPGPDGLYE. The full CDR3 protein reads CASSPGPDGLYEQYF.

As to this clone: The CDR3 end is not reached by the read, which stops 3 residues before it; the germline J gene fills it in. This rearrangement joins TRBV19 to TRBJ2-3; possibly TRBD1 for D (6 bases). Trimming left V 10 bases short and J 0 bases short, with 11 bases between. There are 13 residues in the CDR3. The germline CDR1 and CDR2 sequences are LNHDA and SQIVND (reference sequence). The CDR3: CATGHLSTDTQYF. The CDR3 bases that were read are TGTGCCACGGGACACCTTAGCACAGATACG. Using reference TRBV19 and TRBJ2-3 for the parts outside the CDR3, the full variable domain is DGGITQSPKYLFRKEGQNVTLSCEQNLNHDAMYWYRQDPGQGLRLIYYSQIVNDFQKGDIAEGYSVSREKKESFPLTVTSAQKNPTAFYLCATGHLSTDTQYFGPGTRLTVL.

In the case of this clone: The read is 3 residues too short to cover the CDR3 end, so that end is filled in from the germline J gene. The chain couples TRBV30 to TRBJ1-5, with 7 bases fitting TRBD1. Germline CDR1 reads GTSNPN; CDR2 reads SVGIG (reference sequence). There are 15 residues in the CDR3. V lost 5 bases, J lost 4 bases, and 11 bases stayed unmatched. The part of the CDR3 DNA that was read is TGTGCCTGGGGCGCCCGGGGGACAGCAAATCAGCCC. Its translation is CAWGARGTANQP. The entire CDR3 protein is CAWGARGTANQPQHF.

CDR3 protein: CASSREIQAQPQHF. CDR3 bases read: TGTGCCAGCAGCCGAGAGATACAGGCGCAGCCC. The V call is TRBV5-5, the J call TRBJ1-5; D possibly corresponds to TRBD1 (5 bases). The observed sequence ends 3 residues before the CDR3 terminus, with the missing tail filled in from the germline J gene. V dropped 4 bases and J dropped 7 bases, with 15 bases sitting between them. Germline V gene data show CDR1 as SGHKS and CDR2 as YYEKEE (reference sequence). CDR3 length equals 14 residues.

As concerns this clone: The read ends 3 residues shy of where the CDR3 ends; the end is completed using the germline J gene. The rearrangement joins TRBV7-6 to TRBJ2-7; TRBD1 agrees at 8 bases. V trimming: 2 bases; J trimming: 2 bases; junction bases outside the gene matches: 14. The CDR3 consists of 18 residues. CDR1 and CDR2 from the germline V gene are SGHVS and FNYEAQ. This CDR3 is CASSLYAALKTGAYEQYF. The sequenced part of the CDR3 DNA is TGTGCCAGCAGCTTATATGCGGCCCTTAAGACAGGGGCCTACGAG.

Comments on this clone: The CDR3 goes on 3 residues after the read ends, and that part is filled in from the germline J gene. The chain employs TRBV18 and TRBJ1-3; a weak D match, TRBD1 (6 bases). The CDR3 extends over 21 amino acids. Trimming left V 3 bases short and J 0 bases short, with 27 bases between. Looked up from germline, CDR1 is KGHSH and CDR2 is LQKENI. The CDR3 region is CASSPTSLHNRASTSGNTIYF. The part of the CDR3 DNA that was read is TGTGCCAGCTCACCTACCTCTTTACATAACAGGGCCTCTACCTCTGGAAACACC. Based on the CDR3 plus reference TRBV18 and TRBJ1-3, the full variable domain is NAGVMQNPRHLVRRRGQEARLRCSPMKGHSHVYWYRQLPEEGLKFMVYLQKENIIDESGMPKERFSAEFPKEGPSILRIQQVVRGDSAAYFCASSPTSLHNRASTSGNTIYFGEGSWLTVV.

In the case of this clone: The CDR3 end is not reached by the read, which stops 3 residues before it; the germline J gene fills it in. This chain connects TRBV6-2 or TRBV6-3 to TRBJ2-1; D unclear. Trimming stripped 0 bases from V and 4 bases from J, with 7 bases between. The CDR3 contains 14 residues. The germline V gene encodes CDR1 MNHEY and CDR2 SVGEGT. The CDR3 bases that were read are TGTGCCAGCAGTTACTCTAAGGCTTACAATGAG. This sequence encodes CASSYSKAYNE. The CDR3 reads in full as CASSYSKAYNEQFF.

The sample holds many counts of this clone. The CDR3 is cut off 3 residues early in the read; its end comes from the germline J gene. The chain joins TRBV18 to TRBJ2-7, with 8 bases lining up with TRBD1. This CDR3 comprises 15 residues. Trimming at V came to 3 bases and at J to 2 bases, leaving 6 bases not matched to a gene. Germline V gives CDR1 KGHSH, CDR2 LQKENI. The CDR3 reads CASSPEGTGAYEQYF. The CDR3 bases that were read are TGTGCCAGCTCACCTGAAGGGACAGGAGCCTACGAG.